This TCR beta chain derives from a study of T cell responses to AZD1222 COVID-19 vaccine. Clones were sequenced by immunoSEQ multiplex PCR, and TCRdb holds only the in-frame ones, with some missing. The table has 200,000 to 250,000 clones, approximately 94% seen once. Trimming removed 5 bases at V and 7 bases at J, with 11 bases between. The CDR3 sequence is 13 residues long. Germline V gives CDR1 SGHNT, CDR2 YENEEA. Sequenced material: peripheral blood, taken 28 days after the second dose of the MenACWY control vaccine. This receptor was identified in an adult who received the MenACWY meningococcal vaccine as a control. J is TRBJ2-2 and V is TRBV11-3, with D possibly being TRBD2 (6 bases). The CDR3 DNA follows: TGTGCCAGCAGCCTATCCGGGGGCGGGGAGCTGTTTTTT. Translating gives CASSLSGGGELFF.